This T cell receptor (beta chain) was obtained from a study of cytotoxic CD8 clonotypes in ibrutinib-treated CLL. Study-level information: Mean productive templates were about 260,000; mean productive rearrangements were around 86,000. Study conclusions and caveats: Sustained-remission patients were sampled at one set of times and progressing patients at different ones.

With 6 bases removed from V and 6 bases from J, the gap between germline ends came to 15 bases. Germline-derived CDR1 and CDR2 are MNHEY and SVGAGI. This CDR3 has 14 residues. As to this clone: Its target is not known.

TCRdb keeps only in-frame clones here, not all; method: immunoSEQ multiplex PCR. Among about 160,000 clones, approximately 80% were seen once, and the ten largest hold 4.6%. The clonotype originates from a human donor with chronic lymphocytic leukemia. This chain joins TRBV6-5 and TRBJ2-1; D perhaps matches TRBD2 (6 bases). The sample in question was PBMCs, obtained after 24 months of ibrutinib treatment. CDR3 nucleotides: TGTGCCAGCAGAATTTCCGGGGGAGGCAATGAGCAGTTCTTC. Translated: CASRISGGGNEQFF.